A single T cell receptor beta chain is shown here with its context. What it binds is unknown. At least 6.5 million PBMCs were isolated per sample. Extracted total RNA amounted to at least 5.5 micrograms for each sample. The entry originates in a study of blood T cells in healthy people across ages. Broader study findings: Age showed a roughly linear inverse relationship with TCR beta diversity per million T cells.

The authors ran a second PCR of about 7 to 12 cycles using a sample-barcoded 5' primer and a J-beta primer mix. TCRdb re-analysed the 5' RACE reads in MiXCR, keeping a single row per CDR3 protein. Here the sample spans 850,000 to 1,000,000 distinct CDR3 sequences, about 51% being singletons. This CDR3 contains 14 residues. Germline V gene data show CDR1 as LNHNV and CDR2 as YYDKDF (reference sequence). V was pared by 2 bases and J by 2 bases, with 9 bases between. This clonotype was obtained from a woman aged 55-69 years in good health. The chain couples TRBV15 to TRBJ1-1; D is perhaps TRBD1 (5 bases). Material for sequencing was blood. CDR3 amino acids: CATSRLQGNTEAFF. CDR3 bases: TGTGCCACCAGCAGACTGCAGGGTAACACTGAAGCTTTCTTT. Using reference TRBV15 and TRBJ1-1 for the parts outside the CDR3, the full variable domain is DAMVIQNPRYQVTQFGKPVTLSCSQTLNHNVMYWYQQKSSQAPKLLFHYYDKDFNNEADTPDNFQSRRPNTSFCFLDIRSPGLGDTAMYLCATSRLQGNTEAFFGQGTRLTVV.